One and the same sample provided the 5 T cell receptor beta chains below, sequenced in a study of early T cells in non-severe SARS-CoV-2 infection. Via MiXCR, TCRdb re-called the 5' RACE reads, giving one row per CDR3 protein. The table lists more than 95,000 distinct CDR3 sequences, around 16% of them singletons, with 1.3% in the top ten. The sample was whole blood. Every receptor here comes from an adult who was a healthcare worker with PCR-confirmed SARS-CoV-2 infection or an uninfected control (not recorded which).

This clonotype came up a few times. V and J are TRBV7-6 and TRBJ2-7; the D gene is possibly TRBD2 (7 bases). V was pared by 3 bases and J by 5 bases, with 11 bases between. The CDR3 spans 13 residues. Germline V lookup: CDR1 SGHVS, CDR2 FNYEAQ. This CDR3 is CASSLGGRNEQYF. CDR3 in DNA: TGTGCCAGCAGCTTGGGGGGGCGCAACGAGCAGTACTTC.

This sequence joins TRBV6-6 and TRBJ2-5; 7 nucleotides align to TRBD1. The CDR3 consists of 13 residues. After removal of 4 bases from V and 2 bases from J, the junction contained 1 base not matched to a gene. CDR1 is MNHNY, CDR2 SVGAGI, per germline (reference sequence). CDR3 protein: CASSSGQQETQYF. CDR3 sequence (DNA): TGTGCCAGCAGTTCGGGACAGCAAGAGACCCAGTACTTC.

This clonotype was detected a few times. J is TRBJ2-7 and V is TRBV28, with D perhaps given as TRBD1 or TRBD2 (5 bases each). Trimming took off 3 bases at V and 4 bases at J, with 16 bases between the two ends. CDR3 size: 15 residues. Looked up from germline, CDR1 is MDHEN and CDR2 is SYDVKM. The CDR3 DNA reads as TGTGCCAGCAGTTTGGGGCGGGTGAACCCTTACGAGCAGTACTTC. Translation gives CASSLGRVNPYEQYF.

Only a few counts were recorded for this clonotype. V gene TRBV19 combines with J gene TRBJ1-4; a weak D match, TRBD1 (5 bases). Per germline, CDR1 LNHDA and CDR2 SQIVND (reference sequence). V dropped 3 bases and J dropped 7 bases, with 12 bases sitting between them. This CDR3 has 14 residues. CDR3 in DNA: TGTGCCAGTAGTATCCGCACAGGTTTTGAAAAACTGTTTTTT. Amino acid sequence: CASSIRTGFEKLFF.

The gene calls are TRBV11-2 and TRBJ2-7, with D hard to call. V was pared by 0 bases and J by 4 bases, with 10 bases between. The germline CDR1 and CDR2 sequences are SGHAT and FQNNGV. The CDR3 is 14 amino acids. The CDR3 protein is CASSLDRLTYEQYF. The CDR3 nucleotides are TGTGCCAGCAGCTTAGACCGTCTGACTTACGAGCAGTACTTC.